The sequence of this T cell receptor beta chain was determined in a study of CD8+CD57+ T cells in acquired aplastic anemia. Genomic DNA provided the template from which TCR beta VDJ and CDR3 profiles were obtained. Each CDR3 protein gets one entry after TCRdb re-called the reads with MiXCR. The table shows 450,000 to 550,000 distinct CDR3 sequences, with under 40% occurring only once. The sequenced patients had an expansion of CD8+CD57+ cells seen by flow cytometry. The sequencing input was sorted CD4+, CD8+, or CD8+CD57+ T cells (not recorded which) from PBMCs. The sequence was obtained from a human donor with aplastic anemia.

In DNA form, the CDR3 reads TGTGCCAGCAGGTCTGGGGGCTCTGGTGGAAACACCATATATTTT. Its translation is CASRSGGSGGNTIYF. The chain employs TRBV2 and TRBJ1-3, with a weak D call TRBD1 (6 bases). The V end was cut by 6 bases, the J end by 3 bases, with 15 bases between. CDR1 and CDR2 (germline): SNHLY, FYNNEI. The CDR3 extends over 15 amino acids.